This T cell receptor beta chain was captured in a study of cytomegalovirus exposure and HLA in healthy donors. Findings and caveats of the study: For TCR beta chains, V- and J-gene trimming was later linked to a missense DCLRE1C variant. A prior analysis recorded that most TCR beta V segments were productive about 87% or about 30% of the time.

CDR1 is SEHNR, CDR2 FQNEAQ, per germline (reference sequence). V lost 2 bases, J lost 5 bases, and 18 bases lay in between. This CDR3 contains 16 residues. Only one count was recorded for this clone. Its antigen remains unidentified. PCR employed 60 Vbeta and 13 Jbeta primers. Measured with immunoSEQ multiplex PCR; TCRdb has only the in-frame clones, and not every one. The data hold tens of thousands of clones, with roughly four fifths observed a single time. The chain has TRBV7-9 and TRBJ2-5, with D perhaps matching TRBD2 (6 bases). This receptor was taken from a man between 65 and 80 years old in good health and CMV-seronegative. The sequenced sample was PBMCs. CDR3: CASSLIRVGRGETQYF. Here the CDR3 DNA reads TGTGCCAGCAGCTTAATCAGGGTCGGTCGGGGGGAGACCCAGTACTTC.